The clone carrying this T cell receptor (beta chain) was seen just once. Antigen specificity is unknown. These data come from a study of T cells in localized non-small cell lung cancer. Overall study results and limits: Of the top 100 tumor clones, median around 60 were in adjacent lung, approximately 28 among its top 100. Only one tumor region was sequenced, so heterogeneity remains possible. A denser population of T cells in blood accompanied longer overall survival. In uninvolved adjacent lung, T cell clonality reached its highest value, exceeding tumor.

Looked up from germline, CDR1 is MDHEN and CDR2 is SYDVKM. Trimming shortened V by 5 bases and J by 4 bases, and 24 bases separated the two germline ends. The CDR3 has 18 residues. TCRdb keeps only in-frame clones here, not all; method: immunoSEQ multiplex PCR. Of tens of thousands of clones detected, 78% appear once; the ten largest clones hold 35% to 40%. The sample in question was peripheral blood, obtained before any cancer treatment. This chain joins TRBV28 and TRBJ1-5, with D hard to call. The receptor was derived from a male donor aged 60 or older with stage II squamous cell lung carcinoma. CDR3 coding DNA: TGTGCCAGCAGTCACAGTTTAGGTCTGGGTTCCATAAATCAGCCCCAGCATTTT. It yields the protein CASSHSLGLGSINQPQHF.